A selection of T cell receptor beta chains follows, all from one sample in a study of OX40 agonist ivuxolimab in advanced cancers. Libraries were prepared by immunoSEQ multiplex PCR; TCRdb keeps only in-frame clonotypes and omits some of them. Of tens of thousands of clones listed, 80% to 85% are singletons. Sequences were derived from CD4+ or CD8+ T cells sorted from blood, sampled in a trial of the OX40 agonist ivuxolimab. Receptors originate from an adult with an advanced solid tumor such as melanoma, head and neck, liver or kidney cancer. The conserved cysteine and the conserved F or W are not part of the CDR3 here.

j_call: TRBJ2-2
v_call: TRBV27
cdr3_aa: ASSLRLNTGELF

j_call: TRBJ2-5
v_call: TRBV7-8
cdr3_aa: ASSWDRQETQY

j_call: TRBJ1-1
v_call: TRBV27
cdr3_aa: ASSFLGQGEAF

j_call: TRBJ1-2
v_call: TRBV7-9
cdr3_aa: ASSQVDGGGYT

j_call: TRBJ1-2
v_call: TRBV18
cdr3_aa: ASSPNQRLQYGYT

j_call: TRBJ2-1
v_call: TRBV11-2
cdr3_aa: ASSARLAGELGNEQF

j_call: TRBJ2-7
v_call: TRBV4-1
cdr3_aa: ASSQQSGAAYEQY

j_call: TRBJ2-7
v_call: TRBV18
cdr3_aa: ASSLLRDPSHEQY

j_call: TRBJ2-1
v_call: TRBV19
cdr3_aa: ASSIVPGTSVFNEQF

j_call: TRBJ1-1
v_call: TRBV11-2
cdr3_aa: ASSTGTANTEAF

j_call: TRBJ2-7
v_call: TRBV5-5
cdr3_aa: ASSLRTGVTYEQY

j_call: TRBJ1-5
v_call: TRBV18
cdr3_aa: ASSPRGQPQH

j_call: TRBJ1-2
v_call: TRBV7-9
cdr3_aa: ASSLEGWAGYT

j_call: TRBJ2-1
v_call: TRBV11-3
cdr3_aa: ASSLSVRDNEQF

j_call: TRBJ1-6
v_call: TRBV2
cdr3_aa: ASSEDRATYNSPLH

j_call: TRBJ1-5
v_call: TRBV4-1
cdr3_aa: ASSQVRQGLPQH

j_call: TRBJ2-7
v_call: TRBV7-2
cdr3_aa: ASGNGDLSYEQY

j_call: TRBJ1-3
v_call: TRBV19
cdr3_aa: ASALGSISGNTIY

j_call: TRBJ1-2
v_call: TRBV4-2
cdr3_aa: ASSQVSGENHGYT

j_call: TRBJ2-4
v_call: TRBV29-1
cdr3_aa: SVTGTRNIQY

j_call: TRBJ2-1
v_call: TRBV18
cdr3_aa: ASSPPRGQGPYNEQF

j_call: TRBJ1-2
v_call: TRBV9
cdr3_aa: ASSAPGNHYGYT

j_call: TRBJ1-1
v_call: TRBV21-1
cdr3_aa: ASSPSDGCGCTGTEAF

j_call: TRBJ2-2
v_call: TRBV9
cdr3_aa: ASSTSGVPGELF

j_call: TRBJ2-3
v_call: TRBV6-6
cdr3_aa: ASSLGPTSTDTQY

j_call: TRBJ2-3
v_call: TRBV11-2
cdr3_aa: ASSLLVSGDTQY

j_call: TRBJ1-2
v_call: TRBV19
cdr3_aa: ASSGVGGKGYGYT

j_call: TRBJ1-6
v_call: TRBV19
cdr3_aa: ASSMTGSPLH

j_call: TRBJ2-1
v_call: TRBV25-1
cdr3_aa: ASSGAEGGQEQF

j_call: TRBJ2-5
v_call: TRBV9
cdr3_aa: ASNRAGGPGETQY

j_call: TRBJ2-7
v_call: TRBV7-3
cdr3_aa: ASSFDNHEQY

j_call: TRBJ2-7
v_call: TRBV7-2
cdr3_aa: ASSFPTGARKY

j_call: TRBJ2-7
v_call: TRBV6-5
cdr3_aa: ASSYSTGIAYEQY

j_call: TRBJ2-5
v_call: TRBV7-9
cdr3_aa: ASSAGTGARGETQY

j_call: TRBJ2-5
v_call: TRBV11-3
cdr3_aa: ASSSGDETQY

j_call: TRBJ1-5
v_call: TRBV6-1
cdr3_aa: ASSEFRDRPYSNQPQH

j_call: TRBJ2-2
v_call: TRBV27
cdr3_aa: ASNSPGLAGQNGELF

j_call: TRBJ1-5
v_call: TRBV2
cdr3_aa: ASVREGNQPQH

j_call: TRBJ2-3
v_call: TRBV10-2
cdr3_aa: ASSGGADTQY

j_call: TRBJ1-5
v_call: TRBV6-1
cdr3_aa: ASSNGQGAYQPQH

j_call: TRBJ2-3
v_call: TRBV30
cdr3_aa: AWSLTSTGTDTQY

j_call: TRBJ2-2
v_call: TRBV19
cdr3_aa: ASSIESGTANTGELF

j_call: TRBJ1-3
v_call: TRBV5-1
cdr3_aa: ASSLGLDSGNTIY

j_call: TRBJ2-3
v_call: TRBV5-1
cdr3_aa: ASRPWVQLTDTQY

j_call: TRBJ2-1
v_call: TRBV11-3
cdr3_aa: ASSLVSGFYNEQF

j_call: TRBJ1-5
v_call: TRBV4-1
cdr3_aa: ASSHPNSNQPQH

j_call: TRBJ2-5
v_call: TRBV11-3
cdr3_aa: ASSFRSGGWETQY

j_call: TRBJ2-7
v_call: TRBV6-1
cdr3_aa: ASRPTGWSYEQY

j_call: TRBJ1-4
v_call: TRBV10-3
cdr3_aa: AISESWEGKLF

j_call: TRBJ2-5
v_call: TRBV5-6
cdr3_aa: ASSFWGPETQY

j_call: TRBJ2-1
v_call: TRBV7-3
cdr3_aa: ASSSSTYNEQF

j_call: TRBJ2-5
v_call: TRBV7-3
cdr3_aa: ASSPGTSGVIPETQY

j_call: TRBJ1-2
v_call: TRBV6-5
cdr3_aa: ATTDREKGGYA

j_call: TRBJ1-5
v_call: TRBV19
cdr3_aa: ASSIGRFNQPQH